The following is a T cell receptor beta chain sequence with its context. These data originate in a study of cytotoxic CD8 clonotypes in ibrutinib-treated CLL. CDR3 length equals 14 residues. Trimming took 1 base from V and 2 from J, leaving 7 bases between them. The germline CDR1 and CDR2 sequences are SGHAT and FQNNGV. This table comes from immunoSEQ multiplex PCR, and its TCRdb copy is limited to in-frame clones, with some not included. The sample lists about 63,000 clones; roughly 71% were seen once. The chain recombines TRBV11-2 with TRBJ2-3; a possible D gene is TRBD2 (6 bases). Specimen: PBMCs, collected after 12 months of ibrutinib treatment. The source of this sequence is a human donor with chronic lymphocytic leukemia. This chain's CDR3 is CASSLASATDTQYF. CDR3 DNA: TGTGCCAGCAGCTTAGCTAGCGCCACAGATACGCAGTATTTT.